These 12 T cell receptor beta chains share one sample of origin, sequenced in a study of shared clonotypes between healthy human individuals. Profiled with immunoSEQ multiplex PCR; TCRdb holds only in-frame clones, not every one. Among fewer than 600,000 clones, around 77% were seen once, and the ten largest hold approximately 12%. The source material was PBMCs. These receptor sequences come from a woman between 40 and 55 years old in good health. Some clones in this sample may be carry-over from other donors' samples.

Points on this clone: Other DNA sequences in this specimen translate into the identical CDR3. The genes are TRBV30 and TRBJ2-1; no definite D call. Looked up from germline, CDR1 is GTSNPN and CDR2 is SVGIG (reference sequence). The CDR3 length is 10 residues. Trimming removed 2 bases at V and 7 bases at J, with 3 bases between. The CDR3 DNA reads TGTGCCTGGAGTTCAAATGAGCAGTTCTTC. Residues: CAWSSNEQFF.

This clone was recorded once. The junction shows a germline mismatch at one end, possibly a read error. The rearrangement uses TRBV7-3 and TRBJ1-2, with a possible D match to TRBD1 (6 bases). The V gene's germline CDR1 is SGHTA and CDR2 FQGTGA. The CDR3 runs to 13 residues. This chain's CDR3 is CASSANRDGGYAF. The CDR3 DNA is TGTGCCAGCAGCGCTAACAGGGACGGTGGCTACGCCTTC.

The chain recombines TRBV10-3 with TRBJ2-7; D ambiguous. The V and J ends lost 5 bases and 7 bases respectively, with 12 bases between them. The CDR3 contains 12 residues. CDR1 and CDR2 (germline): ENHRY, SYGVKD. DNA of the CDR3: TGTGCCATCAGTCTCAGCCCGGAGGAGCAGTACTTC. It yields the protein CAISLSPEEQYF.

As concerns this clone: Being one base from a much bigger clone, this may be a read error. The chain recombines TRBV4-1 with TRBJ2-1, with TRBD2 matching over 13 bases. Per the germline V gene, CDR1 is MGHRA and CDR2 is YSYEKL. V gave up 2 bases and J gave up 8 bases; unmatched junction bases: 12. The CDR3 runs 18 residues. CDR3 in amino acids: CASSQLPGLAGAPYEQFF. DNA of the CDR3: TGCGCCAGCAGCCAACTACCAGGACTAGCGGGAGCCCCATATGAGCAGTTCTTC.

CDR3 amino acids: CASSDWQNIQYF. The CDR3, as DNA: TGTGCCAGTTCGGACTGGCAAAACATTCAGTACTTC. The V and J genes are TRBV27 and TRBJ2-4, with D perhaps matching TRBD2 (5 bases). CDR1 is MNHEY, CDR2 SMNVEV, per germline (reference sequence). CDR3 length: 12 residues. Trimming cost V 9 bases and J 5 bases, with 11 bases left between them.

The V call is TRBV5-5, the J call TRBJ2-3, with a possible D match to TRBD2 (6 bases). V lost 4 bases to trimming and J lost 10 bases, with 13 bases between them. The CDR3 contains 12 residues. Germline CDR1 and CDR2: SGHKS and YYEKEE (reference sequence). CDR3 in DNA: TGTGCCAGCAGCCCCGGGGGTAGGGCGCAGTATTTT. As protein: CASSPGGRAQYF.

The chain joins TRBV4-3 to TRBJ2-1; D remains ambiguous. The CDR3 consists of 18 residues. V lost 5 bases to trimming and J lost 0 bases, with 20 bases between them. The germline V gene encodes CDR1 LGHNA and CDR2 YSLEER. CDR3 coding DNA: TGCGCCAGCAGCTTCAGGAGAGAGCCTTTTAGCTCCTACAATGAGCAGTTCTTC. Translated: CASSFRREPFSSYNEQFF.

This clone was found a few times. The chain couples TRBV2 to TRBJ2-1, with D possibly being TRBD1 or TRBD2 (5 bases each). This CDR3 is 14 amino acids long. V lost 4 bases, J lost 2 bases, and 9 bases lay in between. Germline CDR1 SNHLY, CDR2 FYNNEI. CDR3 amino acids: CASSVRGTYNEQFF. Written as DNA, the CDR3 is TGTGCCAGCAGTGTCCGGGGCACCTACAATGAGCAGTTCTTC.

The V call is TRBV5-8, the J call TRBJ1-4, with D perhaps TRBD1 (6 bases). The CDR3 extends over 15 amino acids. Germline assignment: CDR1 SGHTS and CDR2 YDEGEE. Trimming took off 6 bases at V and 2 bases at J, with 14 bases between the two ends. CDR3: CASNRGMSTNEKLFF. The CDR3 bases are TGTGCCAGCAATAGGGGGATGTCGACTAATGAAAAACTGTTTTTT.

The chain couples TRBV28 to TRBJ2-2; TRBD1 might be the D (5 bases). V lost 7 bases to trimming and J lost 1 base, with 13 bases between them. This CDR3 contains 15 residues. The V gene's germline CDR1 is MDHEN and CDR2 SYDVKM. The CDR3: CASTPLDRNTGELFF. CDR3 coding DNA: TGTGCCAGCACCCCCCTTGACAGGAACACCGGGGAGCTGTTTTTT.

The gene calls are TRBV7-9 and TRBJ1-4, with TRBD1 matching 7 bases. The CDR3 has 14 residues. The germline gives CDR1 SEHNR, CDR2 FQNEAQ (reference sequence). Germline trimming cut 2 bases from V and 3 bases from J; bases unmatched to any gene: 0. The CDR3 DNA is TGTGCCAGCAGCTTAAGGGGGCCTAATGAAAAACTGTTTTTT. Amino acid sequence: CASSLRGPNEKLFF.

The CDR3, as DNA: TGTGCCTGGAGTCAAAGCCCGAACACTGAAGCTTTCTTT. Its translation is CAWSQSPNTEAFF. This sequence joins TRBV30 and TRBJ1-1; D unclear. The CDR3 consists of 13 residues. Germline V gene data show CDR1 as GTSNPN and CDR2 as SVGIG (reference sequence). V lost 2 bases and J 1 base, leaving 8 bases between the germline ends.